This T cell receptor beta chain is drawn from a study of T cell clonality in common variable immunodeficiency. Overall study findings and caveats: Common variable immunodeficiency TCR beta sequences reportedly had fewer deletions and N-nucleotide insertions.

Trimming stripped 6 bases from V and 1 base from J, with 6 bases between. The CDR3 is 12 amino acids. Germline CDR1 reads LNHDA; CDR2 reads SQIVND (reference sequence). Concerning this clone itself: The antigen remains unidentified. The sequenced fragment ends 3 residues before the CDR3 boundary, so the rest is inferred from the germline J gene.

Using immunoSEQ multiplex PCR, the repertoire was profiled, and TCRdb retains in-frame clones only, with some absent. Observed in the sample are around 40,000 clones, none of them singletons. For at least one year, all CVID subjects received replacement immunoglobulin. Each donor provided roughly 4.5 to 8 ml of heparinized whole blood. This clonotype was obtained from a human donor with common variable immunodeficiency. The sequenced material came from peripheral blood mononuclear cells. This chain links TRBV19 with TRBJ1-2; no firm D call. Partial CDR3 DNA: TGTGCCAGTAGGTACAGTAACTATGGC. This encodes CASRYSNYG. The complete CDR3 reads CASRYSNYGYTF. Based on the CDR3 plus reference TRBV19 and TRBJ1-2, the full variable domain is DGGITQSPKYLFRKEGQNVTLSCEQNLNHDAMYWYRQDPGQGLRLIYYSQIVNDFQKGDIAEGYSVSREKKESFPLTVTSAQKNPTAFYLCASRYSNYGYTFGSGTRLTVV.